These 30 T cell receptor beta chains share one sample of origin, sequenced in a study of CD8 T cells in Susac syndrome. Roughly 0.45 to 1 ug RNA was reverse transcribed with random hexamers. TCRdb reanalysed the immunoSEQ multiplex PCR reads using MiXCR and keeps one entry per CDR3 protein. The sample carries about 120,000 distinct CDR3 sequences, 85% to 95% recorded once. Sequencing was done on a sample of CD4+ T cells from PBMCs. These receptors were obtained from a human donor in good health.

This chain connects TRBV12-3 or TRBV12-4 to TRBJ2-7; D perhaps matches TRBD1 (5 bases). CDR3 size: 12 residues. V was trimmed by 4 bases and J by 4 bases, leaving 8 bases between them. CDR3 amino acids: CASSSREYEQYF. The CDR3 nucleotides are TGTGCCAGCAGTTCCAGGGAATACGAGCAGTACTTC.

The J gene is TRBJ2-6, the V gene TRBV15; D unresolved. This CDR3 region has 16 residues. V lost 3 bases and J lost 1, with 10 bases in between. Germline values: CDR1 LNHNV, CDR2 YYDKDF (reference sequence). CDR3 nucleotides: TGTGCCACCAGCAGTTGGAAAGGTTCTGGGGCCAACGTCCTGACTTTC. It codes for CATSSWKGSGANVLTF.

J is TRBJ2-7 and V is TRBV7-9; possibly TRBD1 for D (6 bases). CDR3 length equals 14 residues. Trimming stripped 4 bases from V and 0 bases from J, with 10 bases between. In germline, CDR1 is SEHNR, CDR2 FQNEAQ (reference sequence). The CDR3 coding sequence is TGTGCCAGCAGCTCCTGGGACACCTCCTACGAGCAGTACTTC. This gives the protein CASSSWDTSYEQYF.

This chain uses TRBV6-2 or TRBV6-3 with TRBJ1-5, with D possibly being TRBD1 (6 bases). The germline V gene encodes CDR1 MNHEY and CDR2 SVGEGT. V lost 7 bases and J 7 bases, leaving 20 bases between the germline ends. The CDR3 is made up of 15 amino acids. The CDR3 loop is CASTGGGPIRQPQHF. The CDR3 region has the DNA TGTGCCAGCACCGGGGGGGGCCCCATTCGGCAGCCCCAGCATTTT.

The chain's CDR3 is CASSLRGRHSLEAFF. The CDR3 DNA sequence: TGTGCCAGCAGCTTAAGAGGCAGACATTCACTCGAAGCTTTCTTT. The V call is TRBV7-8, the J call TRBJ1-1, with D hard to call. Germline V lookup: CDR1 SGHVS, CDR2 FQNEAQ. The CDR3 contains 15 residues. V lost 2 bases and J lost 8, with 18 bases in between.

Only one count was recorded for this clonotype. The rearrangement links TRBV25-1 to TRBJ2-5, with D possibly matching TRBD2 (6 bases). V was clipped by 1 base and J by 4 bases, with 10 bases between them. Germline CDR1 MGHDK, CDR2 SYGVNS. The CDR3 sequence is 14 residues long. In DNA, the CDR3 is TGTGCCAGCAGTGAATTTGGGGGGATAGAGACCCAGTACTTC. Protein product: CASSEFGGIETQYF.

V usage is TRBV2 and J usage is TRBJ1-3, with D possibly TRBD1 on 5 matching bases. The germline V gene has CDR1 SNHLY and CDR2 FYNNEI. Trimming left V 3 bases short and J 0 bases short, with 12 bases between. The CDR3 extends over 16 amino acids. The CDR3 is CASSDETESSGNTIYF. Written as DNA, the CDR3 is TGTGCCAGCAGTGACGAGACAGAGAGCTCTGGAAACACCATATATTTT.

The rearrangement links TRBV7-2 to TRBJ2-3; D is undetermined. The CDR3 has 12 amino acids. The V end lost 0 bases, the J end lost 6 bases, and 4 bases lay between the germline ends. The germline CDR1 and CDR2 sequences are SGHTA and FQGNSA. CDR3 residues: CASSLASDTQYF. CDR3 sequence (DNA): TGTGCCAGCAGCTTAGCGTCGGATACGCAGTATTTT.

This clonotype was observed a handful of times. This chain uses TRBV15 with TRBJ2-7; D not resolved. Trimming removed 4 bases from V and 1 base from J, with 11 bases in between. The germline CDR1 and CDR2 sequences are LNHNV and YYDKDF (reference sequence). The CDR3 length is 14 residues. CDR3 coding DNA: TGTGCCACCAGCACCCGCGACACATCCTACGAGCAGTACTTC. Translating gives CATSTRDTSYEQYF.

The V call is TRBV3-1, the J call TRBJ2-3; perhaps TRBD1 as D (7 bases). Trimming removed 7 bases at V and 0 bases at J, with 14 bases between. The CDR3 length is 15 residues. Germline values: CDR1 LGHDT, CDR2 YNNKEL (reference sequence). CDR3: CASTLTGTSTDTQYF. The CDR3 coding sequence is TGTGCCAGCACCCTGACAGGGACTAGCACAGATACGCAGTATTTT.

This chain uses TRBV12-3 or TRBV12-4 with TRBJ2-5; no definite D call. V lost 6 bases and J lost 4, with 15 bases in between. The length of the CDR3 is 14 residues. CDR3 protein: CASSSGVLRETQYF. The CDR3 region has the DNA TGTGCCAGCAGCTCTGGTGTGTTAAGAGAGACCCAGTACTTC.

This chain connects TRBV6-2 or TRBV6-3 to TRBJ1-5; tentative D call: TRBD1 (5 bases). V was trimmed by 7 bases and J by 7 bases, leaving 11 bases between them. CDR3 length equals 12 residues. Germline V gene data show CDR1 as MNHEY and CDR2 as SVGEGT. CDR3 bases: TGTGCCAGCACCACCAGGGAGCAGCCCCAGCATTTT. Translated, it gives CASTTREQPQHF.

This chain uses TRBV3-1 with TRBJ2-3; possible D gene TRBD2, 6 bases. Germline assignment: CDR1 LGHDT and CDR2 YNNKEL (reference sequence). The CDR3 contains 17 residues. V was pared by 4 bases and J by 0 bases, with 17 bases between. The CDR3 is CASSPMDGGASTDTQYF. The CDR3 bases are TGTGCCAGCAGCCCAATGGACGGAGGGGCTAGCACAGATACGCAGTATTTT.

V usage is TRBV18 and J usage is TRBJ2-7, with D possibly matching TRBD1 (7 bases). Germline values: CDR1 KGHSH, CDR2 LQKENI. V gave up 5 bases and J gave up 5 bases, with 19 bases separating them. This CDR3 is built from 15 residues. The CDR3 nucleotides read TGTGCCAGCTCAGGCGGGATGCAGGGGGTTAACGAGCAGTACTTC. Encoded protein: CASSGGMQGVNEQYF.

The chain employs TRBV4-3 and TRBJ2-3; D unclear. Germline assignment: CDR1 LGHNA and CDR2 YSLEER. This CDR3 has 15 residues. The V end lost 0 bases, the J end lost 1 base, and 8 bases lay between the germline ends. DNA for the CDR3: TGCGCCAGCAGCCAAGATCAGATCGGCACAGATACGCAGTATTTT. It is translated as CASSQDQIGTDTQYF.

The J gene is TRBJ2-3, the V gene TRBV2; perhaps TRBD2 as D (6 bases). CDR1 is SNHLY and CDR2 is FYNNEI in the germline V gene. The CDR3 loop spans 15 amino acids. V shed 7 bases and J shed 2 bases, with 16 bases lying between them. In nucleotides, the CDR3 is TGTGCCAGCAAGGGGAGGACCCACATCACAGATACGCAGTATTTT. Its translation: CASKGRTHITDTQYF.

CDR3 nucleotide sequence: TGTGCCAGCAGCCGAGAATTCGGGGGGACAGATACGCAGTATTTT. It is translated as CASSREFGGTDTQYF. The chain employs TRBV7-2 and TRBJ2-3; TRBD2 matches at 7 bases. Trimming at V came to 5 bases and at J to 3 bases, leaving 8 bases not matched to a gene. Per germline, CDR1 SGHTA and CDR2 FQGNSA. The CDR3 is 15 amino acids.

A few counts support this clonotype. This chain joins TRBV5-1 and TRBJ2-7; no clear D. The length of the CDR3 is 13 residues. V lost 2 bases and J lost 2, with 8 bases in between. Germline loops: CDR1 SGHRS, CDR2 YFSETQ. The CDR3 DNA follows: TGCGCCAGCAGCTTCAACGGAGCCTACGAGCAGTACTTC. The encoded protein is CASSFNGAYEQYF.

The chain recombines TRBV5-1 with TRBJ2-3; tentatively, D is TRBD2 (5 bases). CDR3 length equals 14 residues. CDR1 and CDR2 from the germline V gene are SGHRS and YFSETQ. Trimming cost V 7 bases and J 3 bases, with 15 bases left between them. The CDR3 nucleotides read TGCGCCAGCCGTTCCGACTACCTGACAGATACGCAGTATTTT. This gives the protein CASRSDYLTDTQYF.

This chain connects TRBV5-1 to TRBJ2-3; maybe TRBD2 (6 bases). The CDR3 loop spans 14 amino acids. Trimming pared 1 base from V and 5 bases from J, leaving 11 bases between. From germline, CDR1 is SGHRS and CDR2 YFSETQ. The CDR3 DNA sequence: TGCGCCAGCAGCTTGAAAGTGGAGGGAGATACGCAGTATTTT. It is translated as CASSLKVEGDTQYF. Full variable domain (rest looked up from reference TRBV5-1 and TRBJ2-3): KAGVTQTPRYLIKTRGQQVTLSCSPISGHRSVSWYQQTPGQGLQFLFEYFSETQRNKGNFPGRFSGRQFSNSRSEMNVSTLELGDSALYLCASSLKVEGDTQYFGPGTRLTVL.

The rearrangement links TRBV20-1 to TRBJ2-1; 9 bases line up with TRBD1. Per the germline V gene, CDR1 is DFQATT and CDR2 is SNEGSKA (reference sequence). This CDR3 is built from 15 residues. V was pared by 3 bases and J by 9 bases, with 12 bases of the junction left unmatched. CDR3 amino acids: CSARPGTGTATEQFF. Written as DNA, the CDR3 is TGCAGTGCTAGGCCCGGGACAGGGACGGCTACTGAGCAGTTCTTC.

V usage is TRBV7-2 and J usage is TRBJ1-1; 7 positions match TRBD1. CDR1 SGHTA and CDR2 FQGNSA come from the germline V gene. This CDR3 has 18 amino acids. Trimming took 1 base from V and 3 from J; bases not matched to a gene: 14. CDR3 bases: TGTGCCAGCAGCTTAGATCAGACAGGGATGGGGCCTGACACTGAAGCTTTCTTT. Translating gives CASSLDQTGMGPDTEAFF.

The CDR3 sequence is CASSPDVHYEQYF. Here the CDR3 DNA reads TGCGCCAGCAGCCCGGACGTACACTACGAGCAGTACTTC. This rearrangement joins TRBV5-1 to TRBJ2-7, with unresolved D. The CDR3 consists of 13 residues. V was clipped by 4 bases and J by 3 bases, with 11 bases between them. The germline CDR1 and CDR2 sequences are SGHRS and YFSETQ. The full variable domain, completed using reference TRBV5-1 and TRBJ2-7, is KAGVTQTPRYLIKTRGQQVTLSCSPISGHRSVSWYQQTPGQGLQFLFEYFSETQRNKGNFPGRFSGRQFSNSRSEMNVSTLELGDSALYLCASSPDVHYEQYFGPGTRLTVT.

The rearrangement joins TRBV7-2 to TRBJ2-7, with 7 bases aligning to TRBD1. The CDR3 spans 17 residues. The J segment lost 2 bases and the V segment lost 1 base, leaving 11 bases of the junction unmatched. CDR1 and CDR2 from the germline V gene are SGHTA and FQGNSA. Here the CDR3 DNA reads TGTGCCAGCAGCTTAGAAGGGGCCGGGACAGTGACCTACGAGCAGTACTTC. Translating gives CASSLEGAGTVTYEQYF.

V gene TRBV6-2 or TRBV6-3 combines with J gene TRBJ1-1; D possibly corresponds to TRBD1 (6 bases). The CDR3 is made up of 13 amino acids. CDR1 is MNHEY and CDR2 is SVGEGT in the germline V gene. Trimming left V 5 bases short and J 7 bases short, with 14 bases between. As DNA, the CDR3 is TGTGCCAGCAGTGAGACAGGCCTTCGTGAAGCTTTCTTT. Its protein product is CASSETGLREAFF.

The chain links TRBV7-2 to TRBJ2-5; 7 bases are a match to TRBD1. The CDR3 length is 14 residues. Germline values: CDR1 SGHTA, CDR2 FQGNSA. The ends lost 0 bases at V and 5 bases at J; junction bases unmatched: 3. Here the CDR3 reads CASSLAGTAETQYF. The CDR3 nucleotides read TGTGCCAGCAGCTTAGCCGGGACAGCGGAGACCCAGTACTTC.

J is TRBJ2-3 and V is TRBV29-1, with 8 bases that match TRBD2. CDR3 length: 16 residues. Losses at the gene ends were 0 bases for V and 2 bases for J; bases not matched to a gene: 7. Germline CDR1 and CDR2: SQVTM and ANQGSEA. CDR3 sequence: CSVEEGGGPPTDTQYF. The CDR3 DNA reads TGCAGCGTTGAAGAGGGCGGGGGGCCCCCCACAGATACGCAGTATTTT.

This sequence joins TRBV14 and TRBJ1-1, with unresolved D. From germline, CDR1 is SGHDN and CDR2 FVKESK. V was trimmed by 1 base and J by 10 bases, leaving 19 bases between them. This CDR3 has 15 amino acids. The CDR3 sequence is CASSQADMVRMRAFF. In DNA form, the CDR3 reads TGTGCCAGCAGCCAAGCTGACATGGTTCGGATGCGAGCTTTCTTT.

The chain links TRBV7-6 to TRBJ2-2; D gene unclear. Trimming cost V 0 bases and J 6 bases, with 5 bases left between them. This CDR3 has 13 residues. Looked up from germline, CDR1 is SGHVS and CDR2 is FNYEAQ. CDR3 coding DNA: TGTGCCAGCAGCTTAGCGCAATCCGGGGAGCTGTTTTTT. Protein sequence: CASSLAQSGELFF.

This clonotype was seen just once. The J gene is TRBJ2-6, the V gene TRBV30; D gene unclear. Germline CDR1 GTSNPN, CDR2 SVGIG (reference sequence). V lost 8 bases to trimming and J lost 4 bases, with 21 bases between them. The length of the CDR3 is 16 residues. DNA of the CDR3: TGTGCCGGGGTCTTACACCCGGGCTCCGGGGCCAACGTCCTGACTTTC. It specifies CAGVLHPGSGANVLTF.